This T cell receptor beta chain was documented in a study of T cell clonality in common variable immunodeficiency (dated by TCRdb to between 2014 and 2017). The CDR3 covers 13 residues, taking in both the cysteine and the phenylalanine. The CDR3 was read in part: 30 bases, with the frame set at base 1. Between the V and J ends, shortened by 4 bases and 3 bases respectively, the junction contains 12 bases. CDR1 is given as GTSNPN and CDR2 as SVGIG, both from the germline V gene (reference sequence). Equivalent amounts of genomic DNA from CVID and control samples were used as sequencing input. For every sample, a 60 bp segment covering the rearranged TCRbeta CDR3 region was amplified and then sequenced. The immunoSEQ assay, a bias-corrected multiplex PCR combined with high-throughput sequencing, was used for TCRbeta amplification. In the source study's methods: Each unique nucleotide sequence was treated as a clone and annotated with V, D and J genes, copy number and frequency. Sequences were labeled productive if in frame, and non-productive if out of frame or containing stop codons. As previously described, clonality was calculated on the basis of Shannon's entropy. The predicted amino acid sequences of productive clones were used to derive the mean CDR3 Kyte-Doolittle hydropathy. Scaled V gene usage was hierarchically clustered using Manhattan distance and complete linkage with the R hclust function. Sharing of clones by CDR3 amino acid sequence was evaluated by resampling 12 repertoires per group over 100 rounds. The repertoires were screened for some 70 published EBV-specific TCRbeta sequences and approximately 230 published CMV-specific TCRbeta sequences. Analysis left out a couple of CVID samples that produced under 10,000 sequences, so 45 or so CVID repertoires remained. The source is immuneACCESS, and TCRdb retained only in-frame sequences with V and J called. Part of the clones is not carried over; for the studies checked, unresolved V genes explain less than half of this, and the remainder is unexplained. V and J calls and clone size are as listed in that table; D and trimming were resolved from the DNA. This sample contains 30,000 to 40,000 clones, none of which is a singleton. In total, the top ten clones hold about 6.1% of the sample.

Standard criteria were used to diagnose CVID, namely serum IgG, IgA and/or IgM reduced below the normal range together with specific antibody deficiency. There were about 42 subjects in the CVID group (approximately 15 female and 30 or so male), ranging in age from 9 to 64 years, with a mean age of 40. Both CVID patients and healthy controls were predominantly of Caucasian heritage. Replacement immunoglobulin therapy had been administered to all CVID subjects for at least one year at the time of study participation. No CVID subject was ill or taking immunomodulatory or immunosuppressive medication when blood was collected. Heparinized peripheral whole blood samples of about 4.5 to 8.5 ml were obtained from each donor. Genomic DNA from adults with common variable immune deficiency (CVID) and from healthy adult controls was used to sequence TCRbeta CDR3 repertoires. To isolate peripheral blood mononuclear cells, diluted blood was subjected to density centrifugation over Hypaque 1077 or Ficoll-Paque. Unsorted mononuclear cells served as the source of genomic DNA, which was extracted either by Qiagen column purification or by a centrifugation-based method.

This clone has just a few counts. Its recognized antigen is unknown. Read coverage stops 3 residues before the CDR3 terminus; the germline J gene supplies the remainder. Broader findings and caveats from the paper: CVID subjects shared fewer TCRbeta clones with each other than healthy controls did (p < 0.0001). Even though DNA input was equal, the average per sample came to approximately 74,000 unique sequences for controls compared with about 34,000 for CVID samples. Correlations of repertoire features with clinical complications were constrained by heterogeneity among patients within the CVID cohort. TCRbeta clonality was higher in CVID subjects than in healthy controls (t-test p = 0.018), and the increase was most characteristic of about a third of subjects. According to the authors, figuring out what caused the increased clonality in CVID would require sequencing the repertoires of T cell subpopulations. CVID TCRbeta sequences were reported to have fewer deletions and N-nucleotide insertions and to lack highly modified clones with 13 or more V deletions.

Recombination linked TRBV30 to TRBJ1-1; a tentative D match to TRBD1 spans 5 bases. The clonotype comes from a human donor with common variable immunodeficiency. Sequencing was carried out using peripheral blood mononuclear cells. The part of the CDR3 DNA that was read is TGTGCCTGGAATCACAGGAGGGACACTGAA. Translated, this is CAWNHRRDTE. The full CDR3 is CAWNHRRDTEAFF.